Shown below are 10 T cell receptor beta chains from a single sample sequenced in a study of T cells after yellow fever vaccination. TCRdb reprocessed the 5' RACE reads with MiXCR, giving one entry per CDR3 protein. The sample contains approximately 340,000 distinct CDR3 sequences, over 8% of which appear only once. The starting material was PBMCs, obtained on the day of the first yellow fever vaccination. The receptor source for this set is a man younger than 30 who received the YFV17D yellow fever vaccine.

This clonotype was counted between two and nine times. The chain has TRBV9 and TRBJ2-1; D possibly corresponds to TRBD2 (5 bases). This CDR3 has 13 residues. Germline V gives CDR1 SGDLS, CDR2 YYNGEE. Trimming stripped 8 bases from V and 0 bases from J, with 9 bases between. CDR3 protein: CASGESSYNEQFF. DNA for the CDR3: TGTGCCAGTGGGGAGAGCTCCTACAATGAGCAGTTCTTC.

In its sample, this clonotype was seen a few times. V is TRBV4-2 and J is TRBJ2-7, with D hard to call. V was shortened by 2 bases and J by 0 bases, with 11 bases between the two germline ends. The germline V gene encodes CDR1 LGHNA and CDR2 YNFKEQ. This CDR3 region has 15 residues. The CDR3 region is CASSQSASDSYEQYF. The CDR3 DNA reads TGTGCCAGCAGCCAATCCGCCTCGGACTCCTACGAGCAGTACTTC.

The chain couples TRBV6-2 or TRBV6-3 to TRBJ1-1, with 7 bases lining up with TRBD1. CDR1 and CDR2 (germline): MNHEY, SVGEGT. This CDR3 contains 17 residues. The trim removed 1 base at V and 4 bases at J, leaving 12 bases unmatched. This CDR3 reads CASSYFRTGPRSTEAFF. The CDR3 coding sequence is TGTGCCAGCAGTTACTTCAGGACAGGCCCGCGTTCCACTGAAGCTTTCTTT.

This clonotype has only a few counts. This chain's CDR3 is CASSLGVAGVKETQYF. The CDR3 coding sequence is TGCGCCAGCAGCTTGGGGGTAGCGGGGGTGAAAGAGACCCAGTACTTC. The chain combines TRBV5-1 with TRBJ2-5, with 9 bases lining up with TRBD2. The CDR3 is 16 amino acids. V lost 0 bases to trimming and J lost 3 bases; unmatched junction nucleotides: 6. Germline V gene lookup returns CDR1 SGHRS and CDR2 YFSETQ.

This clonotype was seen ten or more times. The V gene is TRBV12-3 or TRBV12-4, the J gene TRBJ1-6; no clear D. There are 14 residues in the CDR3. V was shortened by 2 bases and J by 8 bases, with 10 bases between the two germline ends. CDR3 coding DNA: TGTGCCAGCAGTTTATGGTCCTCGGATTCACCCCTCCACTTT. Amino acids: CASSLWSSDSPLHF.

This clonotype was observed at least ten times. CDR3 amino acids: CASSQDLGQGASNEQFF. The CDR3, as DNA: TGCGCCAGCAGCCAAGATCTAGGACAGGGGGCATCAAATGAGCAGTTCTTC. This chain links TRBV4-3 with TRBJ2-1; the match to TRBD1 covers 11 bases. CDR3 length equals 17 residues. V gave up 0 bases and J gave up 7 bases; unmatched junction bases: 8. Germline V lookup: CDR1 LGHNA, CDR2 YSLEER.

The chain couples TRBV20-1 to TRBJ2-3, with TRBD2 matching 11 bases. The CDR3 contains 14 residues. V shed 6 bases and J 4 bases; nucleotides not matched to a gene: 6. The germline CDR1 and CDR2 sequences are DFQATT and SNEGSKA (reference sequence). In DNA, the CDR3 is TGCAGTGCCCGTAGCGGGGGGGGAGCAGATACGCAGTATTTT. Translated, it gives CSARSGGGADTQYF.

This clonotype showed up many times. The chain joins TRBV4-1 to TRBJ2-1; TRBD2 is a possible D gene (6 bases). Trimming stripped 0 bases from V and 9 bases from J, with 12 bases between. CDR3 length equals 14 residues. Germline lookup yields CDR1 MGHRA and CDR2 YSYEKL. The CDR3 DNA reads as TGCGCCAGCAGCCAAGATGGGGAGGAAAGTGAGCAGTTCTTC. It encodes CASSQDGEESEQFF.

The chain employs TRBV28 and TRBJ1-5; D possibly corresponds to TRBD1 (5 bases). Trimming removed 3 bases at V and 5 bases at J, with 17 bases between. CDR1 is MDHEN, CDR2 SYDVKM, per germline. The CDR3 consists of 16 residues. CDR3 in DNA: TGTGCCAGCAGTTTGTGGGGGGTCCGTACCCATCAGCCCCAGCATTTT. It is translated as CASSLWGVRTHQPQHF. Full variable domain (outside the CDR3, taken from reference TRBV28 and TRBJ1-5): DVKVTQSSRYLVKRTGEKVFLECVQDMDHENMFWYRQDPGLGLRLIYFSYDVKMKEKGDIPEGYSVSREKKERFSLILESASTNQTSMYLCASSLWGVRTHQPQHFGDGTRLSIL.

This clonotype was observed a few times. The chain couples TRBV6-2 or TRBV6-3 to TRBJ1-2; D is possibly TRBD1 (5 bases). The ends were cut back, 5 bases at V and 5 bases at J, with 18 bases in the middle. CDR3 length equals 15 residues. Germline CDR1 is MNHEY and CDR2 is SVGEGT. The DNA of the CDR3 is TGTGCCAGCAGTCATTTTTCAGGGAGAAGTTATGGCTACACCTTC. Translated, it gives CASSHFSGRSYGYTF.